The TCR beta chain under discussion was sequenced for a study of T cells after yellow fever vaccination. Across the whole study: When fractions had low cell numbers, they were prepared with SMART-Seq v4 Ultra Low Input.

This clonotype has just a few counts. The antigen remains unidentified. Whole-study findings and limits: The appearance of a small share of clonotypes in both CD4 and CD8 compartments was observed.

TCRdb passed the 5' RACE reads through MiXCR, listing each CDR3 protein once. The sample yields hundreds of thousands of distinct CDR3 sequences, around an eighth seen once. V lost 3 bases to trimming and J lost 3 bases, with 13 bases between them. Germline V lookup: CDR1 SGDLS, CDR2 YYNGEE. This CDR3 has 15 amino acids. The specimen comprised CD4+ T cells sorted from PBMCs, sampled 15 days after the yellow fever booster vaccination. The TCR sequence derives from a man between 18 and 35 years old who received the YFV17D yellow fever vaccine. The chain combines TRBV9 with TRBJ2-1, with a tentative D call TRBD1 (6 bases). Here the CDR3 DNA reads TGTGCCAGCAGCGCCGAGGGGGACATCTACAATGAGCAGTTCTTC. Protein sequence: CASSAEGDIYNEQFF.